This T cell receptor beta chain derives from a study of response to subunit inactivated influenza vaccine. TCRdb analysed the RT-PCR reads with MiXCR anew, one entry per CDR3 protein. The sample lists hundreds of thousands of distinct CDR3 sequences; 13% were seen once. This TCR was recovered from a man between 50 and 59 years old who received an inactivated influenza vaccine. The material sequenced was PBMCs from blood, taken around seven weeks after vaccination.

The DNA of the CDR3 is TGTGCCAGCTCACCACCTATGGCGGGAAGGGCAGATACGCAGTATTTT. Amino acids: CASSPPMAGRADTQYF. The rearrangement links TRBV18 to TRBJ2-3; a possible D gene is TRBD2 (6 bases). This CDR3 comprises 16 residues. V was clipped by 0 bases and J by 4 bases, with 14 bases between them. Germline CDR1 reads KGHSH; CDR2 reads LQKENI.